This passage covers 16 T cell receptor beta chains from one sample sequenced in a study of OX40 agonist ivuxolimab in advanced cancers. The table came from immunoSEQ multiplex PCR; TCRdb's copy has only in-frame clones and leaves some out. The repertoire includes roughly 92,000 clones, roughly nine tenths of them detected once, and roughly 8.7% sits in the top ten. This material consisted of CD4+ or CD8+ T cells sorted from blood, taken in a trial of the OX40 agonist ivuxolimab. The receptors come from an adult with an advanced solid tumor such as melanoma, head and neck, liver or kidney cancer.

This clone was picked up one time. This sequence joins TRBV18 and TRBJ2-3; TRBD2 aligns across 9 bases. Losses at the gene ends were 3 bases for V and 0 bases for J; bases not matched to a gene: 1. Germline lookup yields CDR1 KGHSH and CDR2 LQKENI. CDR3 length equals 15 residues. The CDR3 DNA reads as TGTGCCAGCTCACCTAGCGGGAGTAGCACAGATACGCAGTATTTT. Protein product: CASSPSGSSTDTQYF. Filled out from reference TRBV18 and TRBJ2-3, the complete variable domain reads NAGVMQNPRHLVRRRGQEARLRCSPMKGHSHVYWYRQLPEEGLKFMVYLQKENIIDESGMPKERFSAEFPKEGPSILRIQQVVRGDSAAYFCASSPSGSSTDTQYFGPGTRLTVL.

This CDR3 reads CASSLEGGGLNQPQHF. CDR3 sequence (DNA): TGTGCCAGCAGCTTAGAGGGTGGGGGACTCAATCAGCCCCAGCATTTT. The chain couples TRBV2 to TRBJ1-5; D perhaps matches TRBD1 (5 bases). Germline loops: CDR1 SNHLY, CDR2 FYNNEI. Trimming cost V 6 bases and J 3 bases, with 18 bases left between them. CDR3 length: 16 residues.

About this clone: At one end, the junction sequence differs from germline, possibly due to a read error. The rearrangement links TRBV27 to TRBJ1-2; weak D call: TRBD1 (5 bases). Germline V gene sequence: CDR1 MNHEY, CDR2 SMNVEV (reference sequence). The CDR3 has 13 residues. Here the CDR3 DNA reads TGTGCCAGCAGGATTCCCGGGACGGATGGCTACGCCTTC. It specifies CASRIPGTDGYAF.

Only one count was recorded for this clone. V usage is TRBV11-3 and J usage is TRBJ2-3, with D possibly being TRBD2 (6 bases). The CDR3 is 15 amino acids. Germline CDR1 reads SGHNT; CDR2 reads YENEEA. The V end lost 4 bases, the J end lost 3 bases, and 14 bases lay between the germline ends. DNA for the CDR3: TGTGCCAGCAGCTCCCGGGGGATCGGGACAGATACGCAGTATTTT. Translation gives CASSSRGIGTDTQYF.

The V gene is TRBV4-2, the J gene TRBJ1-2; D remains unclear. The ends were cut back, 4 bases at V and 1 base at J, with 13 bases in the middle. Germline V gene lookup returns CDR1 LGHNA and CDR2 YNFKEQ. The CDR3 consists of 15 residues. CDR3 bases: TGTGCCAGCAGCCCCGATGGGGTTGGTAACTATGGCTACACCTTC. Translating gives CASSPDGVGNYGYTF.

The count of this clone is one. The genes are TRBV6-6 and TRBJ2-3, with 13 bases identical to TRBD2. Germline V gives CDR1 MNHNY, CDR2 SVGAGI (reference sequence). This CDR3 is built from 14 residues. V dropped 6 bases and J dropped 7; count of bases not matched to a gene: 4. CDR3 sequence reads: CASSPGLAGHTQYF. CDR3 sequence (DNA): TGTGCCAGCAGCCCGGGACTAGCGGGACATACGCAGTATTTT.

This chain connects TRBV5-1 to TRBJ2-5, with a weak D call TRBD2 (6 bases). This CDR3 region has 15 residues. Germline V CDR1 and CDR2: SGHRS, YFSETQ. V was clipped by 3 bases and J by 0 bases, with 12 bases between them. CDR3 loop: CASSSGGDYQETQYF. CDR3 coding DNA: TGCGCCAGCAGCTCCGGCGGGGACTACCAAGAGACCCAGTACTTC. The variable domain in full, completed from reference TRBV5-1 and TRBJ2-5, reads KAGVTQTPRYLIKTRGQQVTLSCSPISGHRSVSWYQQTPGQGLQFLFEYFSETQRNKGNFPGRFSGRQFSNSRSEMNVSTLELGDSALYLCASSSGGDYQETQYFGPGTRLLVL.

The chain combines TRBV2 with TRBJ2-7; 9 positions match TRBD1. V trimming: 5 bases; J trimming: 0 bases; junction bases outside the gene matches: 5. The CDR3 length is 15 residues. Germline V gene lookup returns CDR1 SNHLY and CDR2 FYNNEI. For the CDR3, the DNA is TGTGCCAGCAGTACAGACAGGGGGTTCTCCTACGAGCAGTACTTC. This codes for CASSTDRGFSYEQYF. The variable domain in full, completed from reference TRBV2 and TRBJ2-7, reads EPEVTQTPSHQVTQMGQEVILRCVPISNHLYFYWYRQILGQKVEFLVSFYNNEISEKSEIFDDQFSVERPDGSNFTLKIRSTKLEDSAMYFCASSTDRGFSYEQYFGPGTRLTVT.

The rearrangement joins TRBV11-3 to TRBJ2-4; D remains unclear. In germline, CDR1 is SGHNT, CDR2 YENEEA. Trimming cost V 2 bases and J 1 base, with 9 bases left between them. The CDR3 length is 15 residues. CDR3 sequence (DNA): TGTGCCAGCAGCTTATATCTGCGGGCCAAAAACATTCAGTACTTC. This encodes CASSLYLRAKNIQYF.

The genes are TRBV6-1 and TRBJ2-7; no definite D call. The ends were cut back, 0 bases at V and 2 bases at J, with 8 bases in the middle. CDR3 length: 14 amino acids. Germline CDR1 and CDR2: MNHNS and SASEGT. The CDR3 region has the DNA TGTGCCAGCAGTGAAGCCCCAGATACCTACGAGCAGTACTTC. Translation gives CASSEAPDTYEQYF.

This sequence joins TRBV18 and TRBJ1-1; no reliable D call. The germline V gene encodes CDR1 KGHSH and CDR2 LQKENI. The CDR3 loop spans 13 amino acids. V gave up 0 bases and J gave up 4 bases, with 6 bases separating them. The CDR3 DNA follows: TGTGCCAGCTCACCACCCATGGGCACTGAAGCTTTCTTT. This codes for CASSPPMGTEAFF.

The chain combines TRBV6-5 with TRBJ1-3, with 9 bases fitting TRBD1. The V segment lost 3 bases and the J segment 2 bases; nucleotides outside the gene matches: 5. The CDR3 has 16 residues. Germline V gives CDR1 MNHEY, CDR2 SVGAGI. The CDR3 DNA reads as TGTGCCAGCAGTTATGGGACAGGGATGCCTGGAAACACCATATATTTT. Translation gives CASSYGTGMPGNTIYF.

The gene calls are TRBV5-6 and TRBJ1-1; 9 nucleotides agree with TRBD1. The CDR3 runs 14 residues. Looked up from germline, CDR1 is SGHDT and CDR2 is YYEEEE. The V segment lost 4 bases and the J segment 7 bases; nucleotides outside the gene matches: 8. Here the CDR3 DNA reads TGTGCCAGCAGCCCCGGGACAGGGTACCATGAAGCTTTCTTT. As protein: CASSPGTGYHEAFF.

CDR3 nucleotide sequence: TGTGCCAGCAGCTACCTCGCGGCGGGGGGGACTAAAAAACTGTTTTTT. This encodes CASSYLAAGGTKKLFF. The chain links TRBV5-8 to TRBJ1-4; a weak D match, TRBD1 (5 bases). Germline CDR1 SGHTS, CDR2 YDEGEE. The germline V and J ends were trimmed by 3 bases and 9 bases, with 21 bases remaining between them. The CDR3 consists of 16 residues.

V and J are TRBV11-3 and TRBJ1-1; no clear D gene. CDR1 is SGHNT, CDR2 YENEEA, per germline. The CDR3 spans 12 residues. V was clipped by 8 bases and J by 2 bases, with 9 bases between them. This CDR3 is CASQVSNTEAFF. In nucleotides, the CDR3 is TGTGCCAGCCAAGTCTCTAACACTGAAGCTTTCTTT.

This clone has just one count. The chain uses TRBV25-1 and TRBJ1-2; the D gene is possibly TRBD1 (6 bases). V was pared by 1 base and J by 0 bases, with 9 bases between. Germline lookup yields CDR1 MGHDK and CDR2 SYGVNS. This CDR3 spans 15 amino acids. The CDR3 protein is CASSELRTANYGYTF. CDR3 nucleotide sequence: TGTGCCAGCAGTGAATTGAGGACAGCTAACTATGGCTACACCTTC.